Presented here are 5 T cell receptor beta chains from one specimen sequenced in a study of blood T cell repertoires in COVID-19. The method was immunoSEQ multiplex PCR; TCRdb's version includes in-frame clones alone and lacks a portion of them. Among 13,000 to 15,000 clones, approximately 88% were seen once, and the ten largest hold 2.4%. Sequencing was carried out using peripheral blood. Receptors originate from a woman between 65 and 79 years old in a cohort sampled during active or convalescent COVID-19.

The CDR3 coding sequence is TGTGCCAGCAAACGGCAGGACTCGAACACTGAAGCTTTCTTT. This sequence encodes CASKRQDSNTEAFF. This chain connects TRBV2 to TRBJ1-1; D gene unclear. CDR3 length: 14 amino acids. With 7 bases removed from V and 1 base from J, the gap between germline ends came to 13 bases. The germline V gene encodes CDR1 SNHLY and CDR2 FYNNEI.

V gene TRBV10-3 combines with J gene TRBJ2-7; TRBD2 aligns across 8 bases. With 8 bases clipped from V and 0 bases from J, the junction kept 12 bases outside the gene matches. This CDR3 contains 16 residues. CDR1 and CDR2 (germline): ENHRY, SYGVKD. The DNA for the CDR3 is TGTGCCATCCTCAAGTCCGGGACTAGAAACTCCTACGAGCAGTACTTC. Translated: CAILKSGTRNSYEQYF.

This clone was counted only a few times. V is TRBV5-1 and J is TRBJ1-1; possibly TRBD1 for D (5 bases). CDR1 is SGHRS and CDR2 is YFSETQ in the germline V gene. CDR3 length: 13 residues. V was clipped by 4 bases and J by 2 bases, with 9 bases between them. In DNA, the CDR3 is TGCGCCAGCAGCGAACAGGACAACACTGAAGCTTTCTTT. The encoded protein is CASSEQDNTEAFF.

This clone was detected once. The chain recombines TRBV2 with TRBJ1-4; 7 bases fit TRBD1. Germline CDR1 and CDR2: SNHLY and FYNNEI. V gave up 6 bases and J gave up 8 bases; unmatched junction bases: 9. The CDR3 runs to 14 residues. CDR3 region: CASRRQGVVEKLFF. Written as DNA, the CDR3 is TGTGCCAGCAGGAGACAGGGTGTAGTCGAAAAACTGTTTTTT.

This clone was observed a single time. At one of its ends the junction is not consistent with the germline gene, which may arise from a read error. Distinct nucleotide sequences in the sample also encode this CDR3. The chain joins TRBV6-9 to TRBJ2-1; tentative D call: TRBD2 (6 bases). Germline-derived CDR1 and CDR2 are MNHGY and SVAAGI. The CDR3 has 11 residues. In DNA form, the CDR3 reads TGTGCCAGCAGTTTCGCGGGGCGAGACCTCTTC. Encoded protein: CASSFAGRDLF.